What follows is one TCR beta chain and its context. The data stem from a study of blood T cell repertoires in COVID-19. Looking at the study overall: COVID-19 samples from acute and convalescent phases originated in the United States, Italy and Spain. PBMCs, B-cell-depleted T cells, or T cells were the source of the cDNA or gDNA that made up the material.

Original analysis: Estimated nucleated cell counts came from reference gene primer amplification. TCRdb's copy holds only in-frame clones and misses some; the assay was immunoSEQ multiplex PCR. That table supplies the V and J calls and clone size; D and trimming were determined from the DNA. The repertoire holds fewer than 200,000 clones, with approximately 87% as singletons. The sample was peripheral blood. The receptor was isolated from a man between 65 and 80 years old with active or convalescent COVID-19.

The CDR3 nucleotides are TGTGCCAGCAGCTCGGACGGGGGGAACACTGAAGCTTTCTTT. Its translation is CASSSDGGNTEAFF. This rearrangement joins TRBV7-2 to TRBJ1-1; a possible D gene is TRBD1 (5 bases). The germline V gene has CDR1 SGHTA and CDR2 FQGNSA. This CDR3 contains 14 residues. Trimming left V 4 bases short and J 1 base short, with 10 bases between.